The 14 T cell receptor beta chains in this list originate from one sample, sequenced in a study of immune evolution from preneoplasia to lung adenocarcinoma. The data were produced by immunoSEQ multiplex PCR, yet TCRdb's version contains in-frame clones alone and is incomplete. The sample records approximately 4,300 clones, 86% being singletons. The source material was FFPE minimally invasive lung adenocarcinoma tissue. Receptors originate from a donor at least 70 years old with lung adenocarcinoma.

The CDR3 DNA follows: TGTGCCAGCAGCGTACAGGTCCAGGGCAGCGGGGAGCTGTTTTTT. Protein sequence: CASSVQVQGSGELFF. The chain recombines TRBV9 with TRBJ2-2; tentatively, D is TRBD1 (5 bases). The CDR3 contains 15 residues. V dropped 1 base and J dropped 7 bases, with 14 bases sitting between them. The V gene's germline CDR1 is SGDLS and CDR2 YYNGEE.

The chain couples TRBV27 to TRBJ2-1; tentatively, D is TRBD2 (5 bases). Germline V lookup: CDR1 MNHEY, CDR2 SMNVEV (reference sequence). The CDR3 is made up of 12 amino acids. Trimming pared 5 bases from V and 9 bases from J, leaving 11 bases between. The CDR3 is CASSPTRVEQFF. The CDR3 DNA is TGTGCCAGCAGTCCTACTAGAGTTGAGCAGTTCTTC.

J is TRBJ1-1 and V is TRBV5-1; no definite D call. V shed 0 bases and J shed 1 base, with 13 bases lying between them. The CDR3 spans 16 residues. The germline V gene encodes CDR1 SGHRS and CDR2 YFSETQ. The CDR3 bases are TGCGCCAGCAGCTTGGCTGGGCTACGGGAGAACACTGAAGCTTTCTTT. It codes for CASSLAGLRENTEAFF.

This rearrangement joins TRBV9 to TRBJ2-7; TRBD1 matches 9 bases. Germline V gene data show CDR1 as SGDLS and CDR2 as YYNGEE. V lost 4 bases, J lost 3 bases, and 5 bases stayed unmatched. CDR3 length: 14 residues. CDR3 nucleotides: TGTGCCAGCAGCCCGACAGGGGGGCACTACGAGCAGTACTTC. It yields the protein CASSPTGGHYEQYF.

The rearrangement links TRBV4-2 to TRBJ2-1; D remains ambiguous. Germline V lookup: CDR1 LGHNA, CDR2 YNFKEQ. CDR3 length: 16 residues. V shed 1 base and J shed 6 bases, with 16 bases lying between them. CDR3 residues: CASSQGTGPKGNEQFF. For the CDR3, the DNA is TGTGCCAGCAGCCAAGGGACGGGCCCCAAGGGCAATGAGCAGTTCTTC.

J is TRBJ2-1 and V is TRBV18; 13 bases are shared with TRBD2. Germline CDR1 KGHSH, CDR2 LQKENI. The CDR3 is 16 amino acids. V shed 5 bases and J 5 bases; nucleotides not matched to a gene: 6. The CDR3 DNA reads as TGTGCCAGCTCAGCGTCCGGGACTAGCGGGAACAATGAGCAGTTCTTC. As protein: CASSASGTSGNNEQFF.

J is TRBJ2-7 and V is TRBV21-1; the table calls TRBD2, which could not be checked here. TRBV21-1 has pseudogene status. This CDR3 is built from 18 residues. The CDR3 region is CASSKSGLAGDISYEQYF. The CDR3 nucleotides are TGTGCCAGCAGCAAGTCGGGACTAGCGGGAGACATCTCCTACGAGCAGTACTTC.

The chain has TRBV6-1 and TRBJ2-7; maybe TRBD2 (6 bases). The CDR3 is made up of 13 amino acids. V lost 1 base and J 3 bases, leaving 7 bases between the germline ends. CDR1 and CDR2 (germline): MNHNS, SASEGT. In nucleotides, the CDR3 is TGTGCCAGCAGTGAAGGCGGGGACTACGAGCAGTACTTC. This gives the protein CASSEGGDYEQYF.

This chain uses TRBV28 with TRBJ1-2, with a weak D call TRBD1 (5 bases). V shed 6 bases and J shed 7 bases, with 18 bases lying between them. Germline V gives CDR1 MDHEN, CDR2 SYDVKM. The CDR3 is 14 amino acids. Here the CDR3 reads CASSPREGRGGYTF. In DNA, the CDR3 is TGTGCCAGCAGCCCCCGAGAGGGGAGAGGTGGCTACACCTTC.

This clone was detected once. The chain is built from TRBV5-1 and TRBJ1-1, with D unresolved. This CDR3 has 13 amino acids. Trimming stripped 5 bases from V and 1 base from J, with 9 bases between. Germline V gene lookup returns CDR1 SGHRS and CDR2 YFSETQ. In nucleotides, the CDR3 is TGCGCCAGCAGTGCACAACCGAACACTGAAGCTTTCTTT. Translating gives CASSAQPNTEAFF. Variable domain in full (rest from reference TRBV5-1 and TRBJ1-1): KAGVTQTPRYLIKTRGQQVTLSCSPISGHRSVSWYQQTPGQGLQFLFEYFSETQRNKGNFPGRFSGRQFSNSRSEMNVSTLELGDSALYLCASSAQPNTEAFFGQGTRLTVV.

As concerns this clone: An end of the junction differs from the germline gene, which may be a read error. The genes are TRBV18 and TRBJ2-7; maybe TRBD1 (6 bases). The germline V gene encodes CDR1 KGHSH and CDR2 LQKENI. This CDR3 comprises 12 residues. Here the CDR3 reads CAGSVGGYEQYF. The CDR3 DNA follows: TGTGCCGGCTCAGTAGGGGGCTACGAGCAGTACTTC.

J is TRBJ2-7 and V is TRBV18; 8 positions match TRBD1. The CDR3 is 15 residues long. Germline loops: CDR1 KGHSH, CDR2 LQKENI. J was trimmed by 6 bases and V by 2 bases; bases with no gene match: 9. The chain's CDR3 is CASSPSDRGASEQYF. CDR3 sequence (DNA): TGTGCCAGCTCACCATCTGACAGGGGTGCTTCCGAGCAGTACTTC.

The chain uses TRBV19 and TRBJ1-1; weak D call: TRBD1 (6 bases). Trimming left V 3 bases short and J 2 bases short, with 13 bases between. Germline-derived CDR1 and CDR2 are LNHDA and SQIVND (reference sequence). The CDR3 extends over 15 amino acids. In DNA, the CDR3 is TGTGCCAGTAGTATCTTGGAGGGGGTCAACACTGAAGCTTTCTTT. It translates to CASSILEGVNTEAFF.

The chain has TRBV4-3 and TRBJ2-7; 8 bases match TRBD1. V was pared by 0 bases and J by 0 bases, with 10 bases of the junction left unmatched. Germline values: CDR1 LGHNA, CDR2 YSLEER. The CDR3 has 18 residues. The DNA for the CDR3 is TGCGCCAGCAGCCAAGATGCATTCGGGACAGGCACCTCCTACGAGCAGTACTTC. This encodes CASSQDAFGTGTSYEQYF.